This T cell receptor beta chain came from a study of Graves' ophthalmopathy and Graves' hyperthyroidism (dated by TCRdb to 2016 to 2019). Study-level background: Peripheral blood samples were taken at the time of initial diagnosis, before any treatment was given. In total, around 140 blood samples were TCR-sequenced: approximately 42 ophthalmopathy, some 75 hyperthyroidism and approximately 17 hyperthyroidism-to-ophthalmopathy patients. A discovery set of 100 patients (43 ophthalmopathy, 55 to 65 stable hyperthyroidism) was enrolled to explore V-J signatures distinguishing ophthalmopathy from hyperthyroidism. The 100 or so discovery patients were randomly split 7:3 into training and test sets. The study used TCR beta repertoire signatures to distinguish Graves' ophthalmopathy from Graves' hyperthyroidism and to predict progression to ophthalmopathy. Once sampling was done, hyperthyroidism patients were given methimazole at a starting dose of 30 mg daily, while ophthalmopathy patients were given high-dose intravenous methylprednisolone. An independent validation cohort was composed of fewer than 20 hyperthyroidism patients and around 16 patients who later progressed from hyperthyroidism to ophthalmopathy. In over five hyperthyroidism patients, T-cell repertoires of thyroid tissue and blood were compared. Points the paper makes about the study in general: In validation, the model predicted ophthalmopathy progression with nearly 71% sensitivity and roughly 72% specificity; roughly 11 predicted patients were CT-confirmed with GO in a median of 6.5 months. Among expanded thyroid clonotypes with frequency above 0.001, most also showed up in blood, which suggests that blood repertoires may reflect the thyroid immune response. In cross-validation, the 13-signature model distinguished ophthalmopathy from stable hyperthyroidism with 85% to 90% sensitivity and almost 83% specificity, and in the test set the corresponding values were about 80% and 75%. Sample size was not statistically predetermined, and group allocation was not concealed from the investigators.

For repertoire sequencing, TCR beta CDR3 regions were amplified from RNA transcripts. HTBI primers and the Qiagen OneStep RT-PCR kit were used in a first-round RT-PCR, which was followed by a second-round multiplex PCR, size selection and purification. Libraries were sequenced on an Illumina HiSeq2000 using paired-end 100 bp reads. Per the original workflow: SOAPnuke was used to process the reads, removing any read that contained adapters or uncalled bases, had a mean Phred below 15, or lacked an exact match to the constant primer or identifier. COPE v1.2.5 was used to merge the high-quality paired reads. Clonotypes were defined as unique nucleotide sequences and were aligned to IMGT TRB V, D and J references using MiTCR v1.1. The analysis was limited to V-J combinations with a frequency above 0.0001, which together covered 99.2% of the repertoires. For each V-J combination, a TCR clonal expansion and chaos score was defined as F50 clonal expansion divided by the chaos observed in the TCRdist matrix. Welch's t-statistics and random forest were used to reduce features to 13 V-J combinations, which were fed into a naive Bayes classifier. Thyroid-blood repertoire similarity was quantified with the Morisita-Horn index. TCRdb trimmed the raw reads at Q25, called clones with MiXCR and kept productive beta chains. Every entry covers one CDR3 protein and lists the most common genes and DNA from its rows. TCRdb, not the original authors, processed these V and J calls. This sample gives about 180,000 distinct CDR3 sequences in total; less than 45% of them show up just once. The ten largest account for 4.5% to 6% of the sample.

The CDR3, cysteine through phenylalanine, is 15 amino acids long. CDR3 DNA only is kept here, 45 bases in frame from base 1. Trimmed from V: 2 bases; trimmed from J: 0 bases; junction bases lacking a gene match: 3. As to this clonotype: Its antigen has not been determined. Base qualities are not provided; no much larger clone lies one nucleotide away.

The ophthalmopathy patients had moderately to severely active disease, with a Clinical Activity Score of 3 or higher, a NOSPECS grade of 4 or higher, and a disease duration of less than 3 months. Patients with other autoimmune diseases, uncontrolled infections, pregnancy or lactation were excluded from the study. Diagnosis was based on clinical symptoms, serum thyroxine, TRAb, thyroid ultrasound and orbital computed tomography. PBMCs were isolated from 8 to 10 ml of fresh peripheral blood by Ficoll-Paque density gradient centrifugation. Total RNA was extracted using Trizol reagent, and RNA quality was checked on an Agilent 2100 Bioanalyzer.

Sequencing used peripheral blood. Recombination connected TRBV12-3 or TRBV12-4 to TRBJ2-5; a stretch of 7 junction bases matches TRBD2. This receptor was taken from a woman in her thirties or forties with Graves' ophthalmopathy. Donor details come from another sample of the same person, matched by shared clones. The DNA is as follows: TGTGCCAGCAGTTTATACAGCGGGAACCAAGAGACCCAGTACTTC. This gives the protein CASSLYSGNQETQYF.